The rows below give T cell receptor beta chains drawn from one sample of a study of shared clonotypes between healthy human individuals. Clones were sequenced by immunoSEQ multiplex PCR, and TCRdb holds only the in-frame ones, with some missing. The data show some 380,000 clones, 90% to 98% seen once. The sequenced sample consisted of memory CD8+ T cells sorted from blood. These receptor sequences come from a young man in good health. Both conserved end residues are part of each CDR3. D genes are given only for firm matches. Some rows have no size entry. The others give once, few or many, or a class for an expanded clone.

CDR3 length	D gene	V gene	clone size	J gene	CDR3 DNA	CDR3 protein
11	NA	TRBV6-6	NA	TRBJ1-1	TGTGCCAGCAGCTCGAACACTGAAGCTTTCTTT	CASSSNTEAFF
14	NA	TRBV13	NA	TRBJ2-2	TGTGCCAGCAGCTTCAAGGGGGTGGCCGGGGAGCTGTTTTTT	CASSFKGVAGELFF
15	TRBD1	TRBV5-4	NA	TRBJ2-1	TGTGCCAGCAGCTTCGGGACAGGTTCCTACAATGAGCAGTTCTTC	CASSFGTGSYNEQFF
14	TRBD1	TRBV11-3	NA	TRBJ1-4	TGTGCCACCAACGAGGACAGGCCTAATGAAAAACTGTTTTTT	CATNEDRPNEKLFF
15	NA	TRBV7-6	NA	TRBJ2-1	TGTGCCAGCAGCTTATTGGCAGCCCCTTACAATGAGCAGTTCTTC	CASSLLAAPYNEQFF
17	TRBD1	TRBV2	NA	TRBJ1-4	TGTGCCAGCAGTGGCGAAATTAGCACAGGGGAAAATGAAAAACTGTTTTTT	CASSGEISTGENEKLFF
14	TRBD1	TRBV6-1	NA	TRBJ2-7	TGTGCCAGCATAAGGACAGGGAGATCGGGGGAGCAGTACTTC	CASIRTGRSGEQYF
15	NA	TRBV10-3	NA	TRBJ2-2	TGTGCCATCAGTAGAGGGGAACCGAACACCGGGGAGCTGTTTTTT	CAISRGEPNTGELFF
14	NA	TRBV10-2	NA	TRBJ2-2	TGCGCCAGCAGTGAGGTCACAGGGAACGGGGAGCTGTTTTTT	CASSEVTGNGELFF
13	TRBD2	TRBV5-1	NA	TRBJ2-5	TGCGCCAGCAGCATGGGACTAGCGGGGACCCAGTACTTC	CASSMGLAGTQYF
14	NA	TRBV2	NA	TRBJ2-7	TGTGCCAGCAGTGCCGGGTCCAGCTCCTACGAGCAGTACTTC	CASSAGSSSYEQYF
16	TRBD1	TRBV5-6	NA	TRBJ1-2	TGTGCCAGCAGCTTGGGACAGGGGGGATATTTCGGTGGCTACACCTTC	CASSLGQGGYFGGYTF
14	TRBD1	TRBV19	NA	TRBJ1-1	TGTGCCAGTAGTATGGGGACAGGGAACACTGAAGCTTTCTTT	CASSMGTGNTEAFF
14	NA	TRBV7-9	NA	TRBJ1-6	TGTGCCAGCAGCTGGGAGACCTATAATTCACCCCTCCACTTT	CASSWETYNSPLHF
16	NA	TRBV5-4	NA	TRBJ2-1	TGTGCCAGCAGCTTGAGGGACGCGTTGACCTACAATGAGCAGTTCTTC	CASSLRDALTYNEQFF
11	NA	TRBV5-4	once	TRBJ2-3	TGTGCCAGCAGCTTCAGGGATACGCAGTATTTT	CASSFRDTQYF
17	NA	TRBV11-1	once	TRBJ1-1	TGTGCCAGCAGCTTAGGTTGGGGGCAGGCTATGAACACTGAAGCTTTCTTT	CASSLGWGQAMNTEAFF
16	TRBD1	TRBV14	NA	TRBJ1-4	TGTGCCAGCAGCCAGTTGGGACAGGGTCGGGATGAAAAACTGTTTTTT	CASSQLGQGRDEKLFF
11	NA	TRBV10-2	NA	TRBJ1-2	TGCGCCAGCAGGGGGGACTATGGCTACACCTTC	CASRGDYGYTF
15	NA	TRBV2	NA	TRBJ2-1	TGTGCCAGCAGTGTAAAGGGGGGAGGTGTAGATGAGCAGTTCTTC	CASSVKGGGVDEQFF
13	NA	TRBV5-1	NA	TRBJ2-1	TGCGCCAGCAGCCGGAGCGGGTGGGATGAGCAGTTCTTC	CASSRSGWDEQFF
15	NA	TRBV13	NA	TRBJ2-3	TGTGCCAGCAGCTTAGGGGCTACGACGGGTGATACGCAGTATTTT	CASSLGATTGDTQYF
15	NA	TRBV7-2	NA	TRBJ2-1	TGTGCCAGCAGCTTCTCTAGTAGGTCCTACAATGAGCAGTTCTTC	CASSFSSRSYNEQFF
14	NA	TRBV13	NA	TRBJ2-7	TGTGCCAGCAGCTCCGTAATGGACCTCTACGAGCAGTACTTC	CASSSVMDLYEQYF
15	TRBD1	TRBV19	NA	TRBJ2-3	TGTGCCAGTAGTTTTGGACAGGGGCGCACAGATACGCAGTATTTT	CASSFGQGRTDTQYF
14	NA	TRBV6-1	NA	TRBJ2-3	TGTGCCAGCAGTGACAGGGGGGCTTCAGATACGCAGTATTTT	CASSDRGASDTQYF
16	TRBD2	TRBV4-1	NA	TRBJ2-7	TGCGCCAGCAGCCAAGGGGGACTAGGCGCACGGGACGAGCAGTACTTC	CASSQGGLGARDEQYF
17	TRBD1	TRBV14	NA	TRBJ2-1	TGTGCCAGCAGCCAAGAGGTTTTGACAGGGGAGGATACTGAGCAGTTCTTC	CASSQEVLTGEDTEQFF
15	NA	TRBV7-6	NA	TRBJ1-3	TGTGCCAGCAGCTCGCCGGGACTCTCTGGAAACACCATATATTTT	CASSSPGLSGNTIYF
14	NA	TRBV9	NA	TRBJ2-5	TGTGCCAGCAGCCCCCATTTACAGCCGGGGACCCAGTACTTC	CASSPHLQPGTQYF
15	TRBD2	TRBV27	NA	TRBJ2-7	TGTGCCAGCAGTTGGGGGGCTAGCGGGTCCTACGAGCAGTACTTC	CASSWGASGSYEQYF
15	NA	TRBV6-1	once	TRBJ2-1	TGTGCCAGCAGTGTACTGAGTGGCTCCTACAATGAGCAGTTCTTC	CASSVLSGSYNEQFF
16	TRBD1	TRBV30	NA	TRBJ2-5	TGTGCCTGGGTCCGACCGGGACAGGGGTCCCGAGAGACCCAGTACTTC	CAWVRPGQGSRETQYF
14	NA	TRBV7-2	NA	TRBJ2-5	TGTGCCAGCAGCCTCAGAAGGGTCCGGGAGACCCAGTACTTC	CASSLRRVRETQYF
16	TRBD2	TRBV6-6	NA	TRBJ2-7	TGTGCCAGCAGACCGGGACTAGCGGGAGGTAGCTACGAGCAGTACTTC	CASRPGLAGGSYEQYF
14	NA	TRBV11-2	NA	TRBJ2-6	TGTGCCAGCAGCTTAGTTCGGGGATACAACGTCCTGACTTTC	CASSLVRGYNVLTF
14	TRBD2	TRBV2	NA	TRBJ2-1	TGTGCCAGCAGTGAACGGGCGGGGGGTAATGAGCAGTTCTTC	CASSERAGGNEQFF
18	TRBD2	TRBV5-4	NA	TRBJ2-5	TGTGCCAGCAGCTCGCTTCTTGGATTCGGAGCGGGGCAAGAGACCCAGTACTTC	CASSSLLGFGAGQETQYF
15	NA	TRBV7-9	NA	TRBJ2-5	TGTGCCAGCAGCTTAGCCCGTGGTATCCAAGAGACCCAGTACTTC	CASSLARGIQETQYF
17	TRBD2	TRBV4-2	NA	TRBJ2-3	TGTGCCAGCAGCCAAGGGGGGCTAGCGGGATTCACAGATACGCAGTATTTT	CASSQGGLAGFTDTQYF
18	TRBD2	TRBV7-2	NA	TRBJ2-6	TGTGCCAGCAGCCTCAGGGAGGGGATGGGATCTGGGGCCAACGTCCTGACTTTC	CASSLREGMGSGANVLTF
16	NA	TRBV30	NA	TRBJ2-3	TGTGCCTGGAGTGTTTGGGACCCTCTTCCCACAGATACGCAGTATTTT	CAWSVWDPLPTDTQYF
10	NA	TRBV6-1	NA	TRBJ2-3	TGTGCCAGCAGCCATAATACGCAGTATTTT	CASSHNTQYF
14	NA	TRBV6-1	once	TRBJ1-3	TGTGCCAGCAGTGAAAAGGTTAGGGGAAACACCATATATTTT	CASSEKVRGNTIYF
18	TRBD2	TRBV4-1	NA	TRBJ2-6	TGCGCCAGCAGCCTCAGACTAGCGGCAAGCTCTGGGGCCAACGTCCTGACTTTC	CASSLRLAASSGANVLTF
15	TRBD2	TRBV25-1	NA	TRBJ2-1	TGTGCCAGCAGTGCTAGCGGGAGCTCCTACAATGAGCAGTTCTTC	CASSASGSSYNEQFF
14	NA	TRBV5-1	NA	TRBJ1-2	TGCGCCAGCAGCCCGGGACATACTAACTATGGCTACACCTTC	CASSPGHTNYGYTF